The clone carrying this T cell receptor (beta chain) was observed at least ten times. How the authors handled the data: Reference gene primer amplification yielded estimated nucleated cell counts. This table comes from immunoSEQ multiplex PCR, and its TCRdb copy is limited to in-frame clones, with some not included. V and J calls and clone size follow that table, whereas D and trimming were derived from the DNA. The data show 59,000 or so clones, about 70% seen once. This specimen comes from a study of blood T cell repertoires in COVID-19. Study summary: The study drew acute and convalescent COVID-19 samples from the United States, Italy and Spain. From T cells, B-cell-depleted T cells, or PBMCs came the material, which was cDNA or gDNA.

Sequencing was performed on peripheral blood. The clonotype comes from a woman in her forties or fifties with active or convalescent COVID-19.

The CDR3 spells CASSPQDYGYTF. In nucleotides, the CDR3 is TGTGCCAGCAGCCCTCAGGACTATGGCTACACCTTC. The chain is built from TRBV12-3 or TRBV12-4 and TRBJ1-2; unclear D gene. V was cut by 6 bases and J by 3 bases, with 8 bases left in between. The CDR3 runs to 12 residues.